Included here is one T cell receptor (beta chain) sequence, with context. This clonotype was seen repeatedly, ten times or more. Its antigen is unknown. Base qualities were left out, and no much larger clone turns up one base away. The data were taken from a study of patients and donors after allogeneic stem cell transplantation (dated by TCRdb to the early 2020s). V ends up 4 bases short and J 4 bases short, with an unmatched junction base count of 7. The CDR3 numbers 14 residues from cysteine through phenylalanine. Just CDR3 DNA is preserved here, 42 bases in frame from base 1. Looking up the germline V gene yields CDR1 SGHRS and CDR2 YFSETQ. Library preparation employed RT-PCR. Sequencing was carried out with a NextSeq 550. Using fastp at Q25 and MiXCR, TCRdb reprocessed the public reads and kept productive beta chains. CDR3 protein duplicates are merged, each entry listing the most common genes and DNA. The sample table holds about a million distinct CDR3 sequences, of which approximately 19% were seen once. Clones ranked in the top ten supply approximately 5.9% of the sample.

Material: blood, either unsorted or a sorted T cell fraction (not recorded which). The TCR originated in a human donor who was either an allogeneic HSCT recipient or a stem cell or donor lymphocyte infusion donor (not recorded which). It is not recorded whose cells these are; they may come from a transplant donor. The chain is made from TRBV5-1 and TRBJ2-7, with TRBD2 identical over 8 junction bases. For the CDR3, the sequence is CASSLGTSGYEQYF. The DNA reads TGCGCCAGCAGCCTCGGGACTAGTGGGTACGAGCAGTACTTC.